One T cell receptor (beta chain) is described in this entry. Profiled with immunoSEQ multiplex PCR; TCRdb holds only in-frame clones, not every one. Seen here are 8,500 to 11,000 clones, just over 75% observed once, and the top ten hold roughly 30%. These data originate in a study of OX40 agonist ivuxolimab in advanced cancers. At the level of the study: The patients received ivuxolimab by intravenous route every 2 weeks at 0.01 to 10 mg/kg. A diagnosis of hepatocellular carcinoma, melanoma, renal cell or head and neck cancer was present in dose-escalation patients. Treatment received earlier with anti-PD-1, anti-PD-L1 or anti-CTLA-4 agents was allowed, and under 50% had some. Three patients got partial responses; one had hepatocellular carcinoma and two had cutaneous melanoma.

Per germline, CDR1 DFQATT and CDR2 SNEGSKA (reference sequence). The CDR3 is 11 amino acids. Deletions cut 5 bases from V and 6 bases from J, with 7 bases between. The clonotype originates from an adult with an advanced solid tumor such as melanoma, head and neck, liver or kidney cancer. This chain uses TRBV20-1 with TRBJ1-4; D not certain. Sequencing used CD4+ or CD8+ T cells sorted from blood, obtained in a trial of the OX40 agonist ivuxolimab. The CDR3 nucleotides are TGCAGTGCTTTACAAGATGAAAAACTGTTTTTT. It yields the protein CSALQDEKLFF.